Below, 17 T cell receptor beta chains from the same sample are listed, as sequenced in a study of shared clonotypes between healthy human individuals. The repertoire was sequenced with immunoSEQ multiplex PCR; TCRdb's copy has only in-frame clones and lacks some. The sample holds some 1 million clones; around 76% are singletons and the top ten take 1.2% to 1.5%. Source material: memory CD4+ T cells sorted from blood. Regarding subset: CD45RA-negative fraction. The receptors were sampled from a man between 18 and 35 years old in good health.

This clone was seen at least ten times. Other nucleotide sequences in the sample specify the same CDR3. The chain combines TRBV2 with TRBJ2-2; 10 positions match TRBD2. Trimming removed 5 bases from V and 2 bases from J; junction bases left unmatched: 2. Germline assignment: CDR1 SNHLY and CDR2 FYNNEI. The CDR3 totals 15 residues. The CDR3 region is CASSLAGGNTGELFF. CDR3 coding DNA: TGTGCCAGCAGTTTAGCGGGGGGAAACACCGGGGAGCTGTTTTTT.

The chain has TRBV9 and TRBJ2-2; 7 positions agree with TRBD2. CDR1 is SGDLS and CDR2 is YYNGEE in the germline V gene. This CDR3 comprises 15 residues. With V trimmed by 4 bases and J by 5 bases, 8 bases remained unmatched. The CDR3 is CASSRGEGRTGELFF. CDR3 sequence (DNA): TGTGCCAGCAGCCGAGGGGAGGGCCGAACCGGGGAGCTGTTTTTT.

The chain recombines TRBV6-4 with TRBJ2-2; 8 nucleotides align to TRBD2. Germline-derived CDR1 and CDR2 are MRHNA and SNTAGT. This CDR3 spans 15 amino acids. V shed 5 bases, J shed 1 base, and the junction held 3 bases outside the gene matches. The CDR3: CASSLSGMNTGELFF. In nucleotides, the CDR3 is TGTGCCAGCAGTCTTAGCGGGATGAACACCGGGGAGCTGTTTTTT.

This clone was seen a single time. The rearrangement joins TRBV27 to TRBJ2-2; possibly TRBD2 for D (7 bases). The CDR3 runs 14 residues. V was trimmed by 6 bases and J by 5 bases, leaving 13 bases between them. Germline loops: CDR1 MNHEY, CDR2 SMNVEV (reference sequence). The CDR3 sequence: CASRLKGGTGELFF. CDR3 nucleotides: TGTGCCAGCAGGTTAAAGGGGGGGACCGGGGAGCTGTTTTTT.

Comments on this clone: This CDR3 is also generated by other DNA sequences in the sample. CDR3 in DNA: TGTGCCATCAGTGAGGACAGGGGGAACACTGAAGCTTTCTTT. It codes for CAISEDRGNTEAFF. This sequence joins TRBV10-3 and TRBJ1-1; 8 nucleotides align to TRBD1. Germline V lookup: CDR1 ENHRY, CDR2 SYGVKD. There are 14 residues in the CDR3. Trimming removed 2 bases from V and 1 base from J; junction bases left unmatched: 0.

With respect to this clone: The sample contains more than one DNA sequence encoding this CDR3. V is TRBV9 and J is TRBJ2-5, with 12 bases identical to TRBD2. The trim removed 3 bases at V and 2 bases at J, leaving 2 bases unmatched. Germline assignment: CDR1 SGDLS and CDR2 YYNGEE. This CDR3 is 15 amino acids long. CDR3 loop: CASSGLAGAQETQYF. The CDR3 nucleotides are TGTGCCAGCAGCGGACTAGCGGGGGCGCAAGAGACCCAGTACTTC.

CDR3 region: CASSSNTGELFF. The CDR3 DNA reads TGCGCCAGCAGCTCCAACACCGGGGAGCTGTTTTTT. The gene calls are TRBV10-1 and TRBJ2-2; D is unclear. With 6 bases removed from V and 2 bases from J, the gap between germline ends came to 4 bases. The germline CDR1 and CDR2 sequences are WNHNN and SYGVQD (reference sequence). The CDR3 length is 12 residues.

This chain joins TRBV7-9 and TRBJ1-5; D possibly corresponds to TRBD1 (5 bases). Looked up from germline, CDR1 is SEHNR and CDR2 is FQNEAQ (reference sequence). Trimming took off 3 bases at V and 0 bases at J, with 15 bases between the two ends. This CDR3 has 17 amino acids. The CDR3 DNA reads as TGTGCCAGCAGCTTTAGGGCCCCGGGGCTTAGCAATCAGCCCCAGCATTTT. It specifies CASSFRAPGLSNQPQHF. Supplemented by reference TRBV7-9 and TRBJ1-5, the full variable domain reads DTGVSQNPRHKITKRGQNVTFRCDPISEHNRLYWYRQTLGQGPEFLTYFQNEAQLEKSRLLSDRFSAERPKGSFSTLEIQRTEQGDSAMYLCASSFRAPGLSNQPQHFGDGTRLSIL.

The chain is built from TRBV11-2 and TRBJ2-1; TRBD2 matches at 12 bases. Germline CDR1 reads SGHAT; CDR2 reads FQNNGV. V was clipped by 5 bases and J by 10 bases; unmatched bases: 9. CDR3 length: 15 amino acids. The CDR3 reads CASSPGLAGLGEQFF. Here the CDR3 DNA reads TGTGCCAGCAGCCCCGGACTAGCGGGATTAGGCGAGCAGTTCTTC.

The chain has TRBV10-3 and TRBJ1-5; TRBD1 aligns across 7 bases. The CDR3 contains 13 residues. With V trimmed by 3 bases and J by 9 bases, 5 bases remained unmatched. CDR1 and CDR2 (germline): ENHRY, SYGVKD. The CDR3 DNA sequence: TGTGCCATCAGTGATGAAGGGGGCCGGCCCCAGCATTTT. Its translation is CAISDEGGRPQHF.

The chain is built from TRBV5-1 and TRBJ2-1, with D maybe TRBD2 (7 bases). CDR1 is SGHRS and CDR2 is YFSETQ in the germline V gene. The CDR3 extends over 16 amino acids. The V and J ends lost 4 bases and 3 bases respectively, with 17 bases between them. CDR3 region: CASSAGANSNYNEQFF. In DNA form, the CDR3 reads TGCGCCAGCAGCGCGGGGGCCAATTCGAACTACAATGAGCAGTTCTTC.

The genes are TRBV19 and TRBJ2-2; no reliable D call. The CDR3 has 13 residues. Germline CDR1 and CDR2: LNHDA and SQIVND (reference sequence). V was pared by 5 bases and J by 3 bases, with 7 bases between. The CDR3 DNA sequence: TGTGCCAGTAGTGTGGAGTACACCGGGGAGCTGTTTTTT. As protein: CASSVEYTGELFF.

This chain's CDR3 is CAWSVDPKVQETQYF. The DNA for the CDR3 is TGTGCCTGGAGTGTAGACCCTAAGGTCCAAGAGACCCAGTACTTC. The V gene is TRBV30, the J gene TRBJ2-5; D gene unclear. The CDR3 has 15 residues. Germline V gives CDR1 GTSNPN, CDR2 SVGIG (reference sequence). V lost 0 bases, J lost 1 base, and 12 bases lay in between.

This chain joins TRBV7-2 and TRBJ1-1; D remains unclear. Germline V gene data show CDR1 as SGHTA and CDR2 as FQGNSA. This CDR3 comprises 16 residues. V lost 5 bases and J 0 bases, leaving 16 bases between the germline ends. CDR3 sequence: CASSPQVDMLNTEAFF. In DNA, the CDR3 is TGTGCCAGCAGCCCCCAGGTAGATATGTTGAACACTGAAGCTTTCTTT.

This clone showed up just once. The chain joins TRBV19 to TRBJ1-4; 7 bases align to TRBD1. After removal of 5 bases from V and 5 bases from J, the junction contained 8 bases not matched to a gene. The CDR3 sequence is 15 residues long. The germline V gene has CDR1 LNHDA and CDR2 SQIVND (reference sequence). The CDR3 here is CASSGNRGPNEKLFF. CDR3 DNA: TGTGCCAGTAGTGGGAACAGGGGCCCCAATGAAAAACTGTTTTTT.

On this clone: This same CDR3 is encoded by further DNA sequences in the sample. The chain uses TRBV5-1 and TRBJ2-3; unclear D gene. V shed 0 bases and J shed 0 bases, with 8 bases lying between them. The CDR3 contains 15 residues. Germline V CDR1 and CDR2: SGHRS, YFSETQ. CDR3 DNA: TGCGCCAGCAGCTTGGGGTCGTCTAGCACAGATACGCAGTATTTT. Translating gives CASSLGSSSTDTQYF.

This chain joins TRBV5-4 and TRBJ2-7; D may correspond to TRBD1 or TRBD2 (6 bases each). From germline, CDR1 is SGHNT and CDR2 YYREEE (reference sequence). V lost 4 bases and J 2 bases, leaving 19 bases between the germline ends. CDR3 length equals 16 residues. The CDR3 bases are TGTGCCAGCAGCCCCAGGGGTGGGGGGAGGACCTACGAGCAGTACTTC. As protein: CASSPRGGGRTYEQYF. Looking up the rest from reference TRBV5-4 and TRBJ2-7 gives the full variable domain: ETGVTQSPTHLIKTRGQQVTLRCSSQSGHNTVSWYQQALGQGPQFIFQYYREEENGRGNFPPRFSGLQFPNYSSELNVNALELDDSALYLCASSPRGGGRTYEQYFGPGTRLTVT.